This TCR beta chain was identified in a study of technical replicates of blood from several donors. CDR1 LGHNA and CDR2 YNFKEQ come from the germline V gene. The CDR3 consists of 16 residues. With 3 bases clipped from V and 2 bases from J, the junction kept 5 bases outside the gene matches. Measured with immunoSEQ multiplex PCR; TCRdb has only the in-frame clones, and not every one. The data show about 68,000 clones, with 95% to 97% seen just once and around 0.3% held by the top ten. Input material: T cells isolated from PBMCs. This TCR derives from a human donor in good health. The chain joins TRBV4-2 to TRBJ2-7; 12 positions match TRBD2. As DNA, the CDR3 is TGTGCCAGCAGCCACCGGACTAGCGGGGTTACCTACGAGCAGTACTTC. This translates into CASSHRTSGVTYEQYF.